The 21 T cell receptor beta chains below come from one sample, sequenced in a study of T cells in Graves' hyperthyroidism and ophthalmopathy. TCR beta CDR3 regions were amplified from RNA transcripts. Primed by the HTBI set, a first-round RT-PCR was run on the TCR CDR3. TCRdb independently ran MiXCR on the multiplex PCR reads; one entry per CDR3 protein. The sample lists over 550,000 distinct CDR3 sequences, over 15% occurring once. Sequenced sample: blood. These receptor sequences come from a woman aged 18-29 years with Graves' hyperthyroidism.

This clonotype was counted at least ten times. This CDR3 is CASITGGLTEAFF. In nucleotides, the CDR3 is TGTGCCAGCATCACCGGGGGGCTAACTGAAGCTTTCTTT. J is TRBJ1-1 and V is TRBV28; tentatively, D is TRBD1 (6 bases). CDR1 is MDHEN, CDR2 SYDVKM, per germline. Trimming took off 7 bases at V and 5 bases at J, with 14 bases between the two ends. This CDR3 is 13 amino acids long. Combining the CDR3 with reference TRBV28 and TRBJ1-1 gives the whole variable domain DVKVTQSSRYLVKRTGEKVFLECVQDMDHENMFWYRQDPGLGLRLIYFSYDVKMKEKGDIPEGYSVSREKKERFSLILESASTNQTSMYLCASITGGLTEAFFGQGTRLTVV.

This chain joins TRBV4-1 and TRBJ1-1; no definite D call. This CDR3 has 17 amino acids. Germline lookup yields CDR1 MGHRA and CDR2 YSYEKL. V was trimmed by 1 base and J by 4 bases, leaving 19 bases between them. The CDR3 bases are TGCGCCAGCAGCCAAGGGGTTCGGGTGGCCGGGAGCACTGAAGCTTTCTTT. Translated: CASSQGVRVAGSTEAFF.

This clonotype has at least ten counts. V and J are TRBV20-1 and TRBJ2-1; 11 bases align to TRBD2. This CDR3 is 14 amino acids long. V dropped 6 bases and J dropped 2; count of bases not matched to a gene: 3. Germline V gene data show CDR1 as DFQATT and CDR2 as SNEGSKA (reference sequence). Here the CDR3 reads CSAPSGRTYNEQFF. CDR3 nucleotide sequence: TGCAGTGCACCTAGCGGGAGGACCTACAATGAGCAGTTCTTC.

The chain carries TRBV15 and TRBJ2-5, with D possibly TRBD2 on 5 matching bases. This CDR3 is 13 amino acids long. V lost 7 bases to trimming and J lost 1 base, with 10 bases between them. CDR1 is LNHNV and CDR2 is YYDKDF in the germline V gene (reference sequence). CDR3: CATNSGLQETQYF. The CDR3 nucleotides read TGTGCCACCAATAGTGGACTCCAAGAGACCCAGTACTTC. Full variable domain (remainder filled in from reference TRBV15 and TRBJ2-5): DAMVIQNPRYQVTQFGKPVTLSCSQTLNHNVMYWYQQKSSQAPKLLFHYYDKDFNNEADTPDNFQSRRPNTSFCFLDIRSPGLGDTAMYLCATNSGLQETQYFGPGTRLLVL.

The table lists this clonotype with a few counts. The chain carries TRBV6-9 and TRBJ2-2; perhaps TRBD2 as D (5 bases). The V end lost 3 bases, the J end lost 7 bases, and 15 bases lay between the germline ends. CDR3 length equals 15 residues. Per the germline V gene, CDR1 is MNHGY and CDR2 is SVAAGI. This chain's CDR3 is CASSYGLAGFGELFF. The DNA of the CDR3 is TGTGCCAGCAGTTACGGACTCGCCGGGTTCGGGGAGCTGTTTTTT.

The chain couples TRBV6-5 to TRBJ1-2; D unclear. In germline, CDR1 is MNHEY, CDR2 SVGAGI. V lost 3 bases and J 2 bases, leaving 16 bases between the germline ends. The CDR3 runs to 16 residues. CDR3 sequence (DNA): TGTGCCAGCAGTTATGACGGTTGGGCGGGGAACTATGGCTACACCTTC. Translation: CASSYDGWAGNYGYTF.

Ten or more counts support this clonotype. The V gene is TRBV7-2, the J gene TRBJ2-7, with TRBD2 matching 8 bases. In germline, CDR1 is SGHTA, CDR2 FQGNSA. V gave up 2 bases and J gave up 3 bases; unmatched junction bases: 3. The CDR3 totals 14 residues. The CDR3 loop reads CASSLSGRGYEQYF. The CDR3 bases are TGTGCCAGCAGCTTATCCGGGAGGGGCTACGAGCAGTACTTC.

This clonotype showed up many times. This chain links TRBV2 with TRBJ1-2; weak D call: TRBD1 (5 bases). Trimming shortened V by 2 bases and J by 4 bases, and 11 bases separated the two germline ends. Germline CDR1 and CDR2: SNHLY and FYNNEI. The CDR3 loop spans 14 amino acids. CDR3 bases: TGTGCCAGCAGTGAACAGGGCTCAGGCTATGGCTACACCTTC. Amino acids: CASSEQGSGYGYTF.

A few counts support this clonotype. The chain uses TRBV27 and TRBJ2-2; D is undetermined. This CDR3 contains 12 residues. Per the germline V gene, CDR1 is MNHEY and CDR2 is SMNVEV (reference sequence). V lost 9 bases and J 0 bases, leaving 5 bases between the germline ends. The chain's CDR3 is CASATNTGELFF. CDR3 in DNA: TGTGCCAGTGCGACGAACACCGGGGAGCTGTTTTTT.

This clonotype appeared a single time. The rearrangement joins TRBV11-1 to TRBJ2-2, with 11 bases that match TRBD2. Germline loops: CDR1 SGHAT, CDR2 FQDESV (reference sequence). This CDR3 has 17 amino acids. V gave up 3 bases and J gave up 1 base; unmatched junction bases: 4. The CDR3 sequence is CASSFTLAGGNTGELFF. Written as DNA, the CDR3 is TGTGCCAGCAGCTTCACCCTAGCGGGAGGGAACACCGGGGAGCTGTTTTTT.

The V call is TRBV6-9, the J call TRBJ1-6; TRBD1 might be the D (5 bases). This CDR3 is 17 amino acids long. Trimming pared 3 bases from V and 5 bases from J, leaving 17 bases between. Germline-derived CDR1 and CDR2 are MNHGY and SVAAGI. The CDR3 loop is CASSYTFRQGNNSPLHF. CDR3 nucleotide sequence: TGTGCCAGCAGTTACACCTTCAGGCAGGGTAATAATTCACCCCTCCACTTT.

This clonotype has ten or more counts. The chain employs TRBV5-1 and TRBJ1-1; no firm D call. The CDR3 has 15 amino acids. V lost 0 bases and J lost 2, with 11 bases in between. CDR1 and CDR2 (germline): SGHRS, YFSETQ. CDR3 DNA: TGCGCCAGCAGCTTGGATCAGCAAACTAACACTGAAGCTTTCTTT. Its protein product is CASSLDQQTNTEAFF.

This clonotype was seen ten or more times. The V gene is TRBV7-8, the J gene TRBJ2-3; D might be TRBD1 or TRBD2, each matching 5 bases. This CDR3 region has 17 residues. Germline V gene sequence: CDR1 SGHVS, CDR2 FQNEAQ. V was shortened by 7 bases and J by 4 bases, with 24 bases between the two germline ends. The CDR3 sequence is CASTHVARQGSPDTQYF. The CDR3 DNA reads as TGTGCCAGCACCCACGTAGCGCGGCAGGGATCCCCAGATACGCAGTATTTT.

This clonotype was counted many times. The chain links TRBV13 to TRBJ1-1; D might be TRBD1 (5 bases). V lost 3 bases and J lost 0, with 14 bases in between. Germline CDR1 reads PRHDT; CDR2 reads FYEKMQ (reference sequence). The CDR3 sequence is 16 residues long. The CDR3 loop is CASSLRGGQMNTEAFF. The CDR3 nucleotides read TGTGCCAGCAGCTTGAGGGGCGGGCAAATGAACACTGAAGCTTTCTTT.

This clonotype has just a few counts. J is TRBJ2-3 and V is TRBV20-1; 8 nucleotides match TRBD1. V was clipped by 0 bases and J by 7 bases; unmatched bases: 15. The CDR3 totals 17 residues. From germline, CDR1 is DFQATT and CDR2 SNEGSKA (reference sequence). CDR3 sequence: CSARDLSGQGPKNTQYF. The CDR3, as DNA: TGCAGTGCTAGAGATCTTTCCGGACAGGGTCCCAAGAATACGCAGTATTTT.

This clonotype was observed at least ten times. This chain joins TRBV6-2 or TRBV6-3 and TRBJ2-7; D tentatively fits TRBD1 or TRBD2 (5 bases each). The V end lost 6 bases, the J end lost 0 bases, and 15 bases lay between the germline ends. The CDR3 runs 15 residues. CDR1 and CDR2 from the germline V gene are MNHEY and SVGEGT. Here the CDR3 reads CASREGTAFSYEQYF. The CDR3 nucleotides are TGTGCCAGCAGGGAAGGGACGGCATTCTCCTACGAGCAGTACTTC.

Regarding this clonotype: A much larger clone lies one base from this, so it may be a read error. The rearrangement uses TRBV2 and TRBJ2-3; the D is unclear. The germline CDR1 and CDR2 sequences are SNHLY and FYNNEI. V was shortened by 9 bases and J by 8 bases, with 12 bases between the two germline ends. The length of the CDR3 is 11 residues. As DNA, the CDR3 is TGTGCCAGAGAAGTGGGATGTACGCAGTATTTT. This encodes CAREVGCTQYF.

V is TRBV29-1 and J is TRBJ2-3; D is undetermined. The V end was cut by 6 bases, the J end by 0 bases, with 13 bases between. The CDR3 has 14 residues. The germline CDR1 and CDR2 sequences are SQVTM and ANQGSEA. This chain's CDR3 is CSVTKFSSTDTQYF. The CDR3 coding sequence is TGCAGCGTGACCAAATTTTCTAGCACAGATACGCAGTATTTT.

V is TRBV4-1 and J is TRBJ2-2; D possibly uses TRBD1 or TRBD2 (6 bases each). Germline V CDR1 and CDR2: MGHRA, YSYEKL. The CDR3 runs to 16 residues. The V end lost 2 bases, the J end lost 1 base, and 11 bases lay between the germline ends. CDR3 protein: CASSQRGVGNTGELFF. CDR3 nucleotides: TGCGCCAGCAGCCAAAGGGGGGTTGGGAACACCGGGGAGCTGTTTTTT.

The V gene is TRBV19, the J gene TRBJ1-3; D unclear. The length of the CDR3 is 14 residues. Trimming took off 9 bases at V and 0 bases at J, with 12 bases between the two ends. In germline, CDR1 is LNHDA, CDR2 SQIVND (reference sequence). In DNA form, the CDR3 reads TGTGCCAGCCGGGCCCTCTACTCTGGAAACACCATATATTTT. Translated: CASRALYSGNTIYF.

This chain connects TRBV18 to TRBJ2-6, with D possibly being TRBD1 (5 bases). Per the germline V gene, CDR1 is KGHSH and CDR2 is LQKENI. The CDR3 totals 14 residues. V was pared by 8 bases and J by 0 bases, with 8 bases between. The CDR3 coding sequence is TGTGCCAGCCAGGGTGACTCTGGGGCCAACGTCCTGACTTTC. Protein product: CASQGDSGANVLTF.